The rows below give T cell receptor beta chains drawn from one sample of a study of blood T cell repertoires in COVID-19. Assay: immunoSEQ multiplex PCR; the TCRdb copy retains only in-frame clones and omits some. The repertoire holds roughly 250,000 clones, 80% to 95% seen once, with around 0.83% in the top ten. Sequenced material: peripheral blood. Receptor source: a man aged 25-40 years with COVID-19, enrolled during active disease. Each CDR3 is given with its conserved first and last residue. Fields, in order: D gene, J gene, V gene, clone size, CDR3 DNA, CDR3 protein. A D gene is named only where the DNA matches it firmly. Clone size, where shown, is once, few, many, or a class for clones that have expanded.

>NA|TRBJ2-2|TRBV7-9|NA
TGTGCCAGCAGCCAAGGGGGTGGCGAGCTGTTTTTT
CASSQGGGELFF
>NA|TRBJ1-2|TRBV6-6|NA
TGTGCCAGCAGTTATAGCGAACAGGGTAACGGCTACACCTTC
CASSYSEQGNGYTF
>NA|TRBJ2-7|TRBV5-1|NA
TGCGCCAGCGAGGGGGTTTCCTACGAGCAGTACTTC
CASEGVSYEQYF
>TRBD1|TRBJ1-2|TRBV5-1|NA
TGCGCCAGCAGCTTCCAGGGGGCCAGGAGTGGCTACACCTTC
CASSFQGARSGYTF
>NA|TRBJ2-3|TRBV6-5|NA
TGTGCCAGCAGTCCCAGGTTGGCAGGGTCAGATACGCAGTATTTT
CASSPRLAGSDTQYF
>NA|TRBJ2-2|TRBV12-5|NA
TGTGCTAGTGGTTGGACAGAGACCGGGGAGCTGTTTTTT
CASGWTETGELFF
>TRBD2|TRBJ2-5|TRBV18|once
TGTGCCAGCTCATCGCCGGGACTAGCGGGGGGTCAAGAGACCCAGTACTTC
CASSSPGLAGGQETQYF
>TRBD1|TRBJ1-1|TRBV4-2|few
TGTGCCAGCAGCCCAGGACAGGGAGGGACTGAAGCTTTCTTT
CASSPGQGGTEAFF
>NA|TRBJ1-6|TRBV21-1|NA
TGTGCCAGCAGCAAAAGGAGGTTCCATTATAATTCACCCCTCCACTTT
CASSKRRFHYNSPLHF
>NA|TRBJ1-1|TRBV28|NA
TGTGCCAGCGTGAGTGGGCACACTGAAGCTTTCTTT
CASVSGHTEAFF
>TRBD1|TRBJ1-2|TRBV7-9|NA
TGTGCCAGCAGCCCAAGTTATGGGACAGGGGGCGATGGCTACACCTTC
CASSPSYGTGGDGYTF
>NA|TRBJ2-5|TRBV6-1|NA
TGTGCCAGCAGTGAATATGGCCGACAAGAGACCCAGTACTTC
CASSEYGRQETQYF
>NA|TRBJ1-6|TRBV2|NA
TGTGCCAGCACCGCGCCTGACGGGAGTTCACCCCTCCACTTT
CASTAPDGSSPLHF
>NA|TRBJ2-2|TRBV24-1|NA
TGTGCCACCGCCCAGGTTGCCGGGGAGCTGTTTTTT
CATAQVAGELFF
>TRBD1|TRBJ1-5|TRBV5-1|NA
TGCGCCAGCAGCTTAGGACAGGGTCCTTATCAGCCCCAGCATTTT
CASSLGQGPYQPQHF